The clone carrying this T cell receptor beta chain qualifies as medium-sized (0.01 to 0.1%). What it binds is not known. In germline, CDR1 is KGHSH, CDR2 LQKENI. The CDR3 has 13 amino acids. The junction had 9 bases not matched to a gene; V was cut back by 6 bases and J by 8 bases. After constant-region reverse-primer amplification, full-length variable regions underwent semi-nested PCR with Nested Universal Primer A. TCRdb passed the 5' RACE reads through MiXCR, listing each CDR3 protein once. The data hold roughly 23,000 distinct CDR3 sequences, with around 30% observed a single time. General study findings and limits: Tumor Tregs overlapped most with tumor, then blood, naive CD4+ cells. The larger-cohort validation was restricted to a single TCR beta V-J rearrangement rather than whole repertoires.

The V gene is TRBV18, the J gene TRBJ1-2, with 7 nucleotides matching TRBD1. Sequencing was performed on tumor-infiltrating naive CD4+ T cells sorted from the breast tumor. Subset indicated: naive CD4+ T cells, CD4+CD45RA+CD25-. The TCR originated in a female donor with breast cancer. CDR3 loop: CASSRDSGEGYTF. The CDR3 DNA is TGTGCCAGCTCTAGGGACAGTGGTGAAGGCTACACCTTC. The full variable domain, its missing parts supplied by reference TRBV18 and TRBJ1-2, is NAGVMQNPRHLVRRRGQEARLRCSPMKGHSHVYWYRQLPEEGLKFMVYLQKENIIDESGMPKERFSAEFPKEGPSILRIQQVVRGDSAAYFCASSRDSGEGYTFGSGTRLTVV.